A selection of T cell receptor beta chains follows, all from one sample in a study of blood T cell repertoires in COVID-19. Using immunoSEQ multiplex PCR, the repertoire was profiled, and TCRdb retains in-frame clones only, with some absent. The data contain under 200,000 clones, about 74% of them seen just once; the ten biggest clones take up approximately 8%. The sequencing sample was made of peripheral blood. The receptors here all came from a man in his 60s with acute or convalescent COVID-19. Both conserved end residues are part of each CDR3. The D gene is left open where the match is weak. Clone size appears in some rows only: once, few, many, or a class for an expanded clone.

TRBD1,TRBV13,TRBJ1-2,-,CASSLGQGGYTF,TGTGCCAGCAGCTTGGGACAGGGAGGCTACACCTTC
-,TRBV12-5,TRBJ2-2,-,CASGLGQNTGELFF,TGTGCTAGTGGTTTGGGTCAGAACACCGGGGAGCTGTTTTTT
-,TRBV4-1,TRBJ2-2,-,CASAPPVGELFF,TGCGCCAGCGCACCTCCGGTGGGGGAGCTGTTTTTT
TRBD2,TRBV20-1,TRBJ2-3,-,CSASPTSGGASTQYF,TGCAGTGCTAGTCCTACTAGCGGGGGGGCCAGTACGCAGTATTTT
-,TRBV5-1,TRBJ2-2,-,CASDDSSNTGELFF,TGCGCCAGCGACGACAGTTCGAACACCGGGGAGCTGTTTTTT
TRBD1,TRBV19,TRBJ2-2,-,CASSLAGGTGGINGELFF,TGTGCCAGTAGTCTGGCAGGGGGAACAGGGGGCATCAACGGGGAGCTGTTTTTT
-,TRBV7-6,TRBJ1-2,-,CASSLAPGSEYGYTF,TGTGCCAGCAGCTTAGCGCCCGGCAGCGAGTATGGCTACACCTTC
TRBD1,TRBV24-1,TRBJ2-1,few,CATGARDRDPVEQFF,TGTGCCACTGGAGCCCGGGACAGGGATCCCGTTGAGCAGTTCTTC
-,TRBV4-1,TRBJ2-2,-,CASSQEPTGELFF,TGCGCCAGCAGCCAGGAGCCCACCGGGGAGCTGTTTTTT
-,TRBV9,TRBJ1-1,-,CASSPRVSNTEAFF,TGTGCCAGCAGCCCCCGGGTTTCGAACACTGAAGCTTTCTTT
-,TRBV5-5,TRBJ1-6,few,CASSLVWVGADSPLHF,TGTGCCAGCAGCTTGGTTTGGGTAGGAGCAGATTCACCCCTCCACTTT
TRBD1,TRBV4-1,TRBJ1-3,-,CASSQDRGTASGNTIYF,TGCGCCAGCAGCCAAGATAGGGGGACAGCCTCTGGAAACACCATATATTTT
-,TRBV10-3,TRBJ1-1,-,CAISEQGTTTEAFF,TGTGCCATCAGTGAGCAGGGGACGACCACTGAAGCTTTCTTT
-,TRBV6-6,TRBJ1-6,-,CASSYSGAVNSPLHF,TGTGCCAGCAGTTACTCAGGGGCAGTTAATTCACCCCTCCACTTT
TRBD1,TRBV9,TRBJ1-2,-,CASSDRTGSYGYTF,TGTGCCAGCAGCGATCGGACAGGGAGCTATGGCTACACCTTC
-,TRBV19,TRBJ1-1,-,CASSLRTENTEAFF,TGTGCCAGTAGTCTTCGGACAGAGAACACTGAAGCTTTCTTT
TRBD1,TRBV10-3,TRBJ2-1,-,CAISEGQGANEQFF,TGTGCCATCAGTGAGGGACAGGGGGCTAATGAGCAGTTCTTC
-,TRBV7-3,TRBJ1-1,-,CASSTSPGKTEAFF,TGTGCCAGCAGCACATCACCAGGTAAAACTGAAGCTTTCTTT
TRBD1,TRBV3-1/TRBV3-2,TRBJ2-7,-,CASSLRDSEQYF,TGTGCCAGCAGCCTCAGGGACAGCGAGCAGTACTTC
-,TRBV6-5,TRBJ2-7,-,CASNKPYSHEQYF,TGTGCCAGCAACAAACCCTACAGTCACGAGCAGTACTTC
-,TRBV6-2/TRBV6-3,TRBJ2-1,-,CASSYPSLTSYNEQFF,TGTGCCAGCAGTTACCCCTCCTTGACTTCCTACAATGAGCAGTTCTTC
-,TRBV4-1,TRBJ1-1,-,CASRFRAENTEAFF,TGCGCCAGCAGGTTCAGGGCTGAAAACACTGAAGCTTTCTTT
TRBD2,TRBV7-9,TRBJ2-2,-,CASSPDWRGVDTGELFF,TGTGCCAGCAGCCCAGACTGGCGGGGGGTCGACACCGGGGAGCTGTTTTTT
TRBD1,TRBV10-3,TRBJ1-1,-,CAISEWTGQAFF,TGTGCCATCAGTGAGTGGACAGGTCAGGCTTTCTTT
TRBD1,TRBV9,TRBJ2-2,-,CASSAPGTGFSGELFF,TGTGCCAGCAGCGCCCCCGGGACAGGATTTTCCGGGGAGCTGTTTTTT
-,TRBV19,TRBJ2-5,-,CASRPQGRSQETQYF,TGTGCCAGTAGACCCCAGGGTAGGAGTCAAGAGACCCAGTACTTC
-,TRBV5-1,TRBJ1-1,-,CASRYSTANTEAFF,TGCGCCAGCAGGTATTCGACAGCGAACACTGAAGCTTTCTTT
TRBD1,TRBV6-5,TRBJ1-1,-,CASSSLGGRGRISFF,TGTGCCAGCAGTTCCCTAGGTGGCAGGGGGCGCATTTCGTTCTTT
TRBD1,TRBV19,TRBJ1-1,-,CASSVRTGGSFF,TGTGCCAGTAGTGTCCGGACAGGCGGATCTTTCTTT
-,TRBV10-3,TRBJ1-1,-,CAISESAGGTEAFF,TGTGCCATCAGTGAGTCGGCGGGTGGTACTGAAGCTTTCTTT
-,TRBV6-6,TRBJ1-1,few,CASSYPPGVNTEAFF,TGTGCCAGCAGTTATCCTCCGGGGGTGAACACTGAAGCTTTCTTT
TRBD1,TRBV6-5,TRBJ1-1,-,CASSYGQGVLNTEAFF,TGTGCCAGCAGTTACGGACAGGGGGTGTTGAACACTGAAGCTTTCTTT
TRBD1,TRBV3-1/TRBV3-2,TRBJ1-1,-,CASSQESNRGWVTEAFF,TGTGCCAGCAGCCAAGAATCGAACAGGGGCTGGGTCACTGAAGCTTTCTTT
TRBD1,TRBV4-2,TRBJ1-1,-,CASRRTGATEAFF,TGTGCCAGCAGGCGGACAGGGGCCACTGAAGCTTTCTTT
-,TRBV7-6,TRBJ1-2,-,CASSLDRANYGYTF,TGTGCCAGCAGCCTTGACAGAGCTAACTATGGCTACACCTTC
-,TRBV4-1,TRBJ2-3,-,CASSQDRVPDTQYF,TGCGCCAGCAGCCAAGACAGGGTCCCAGATACGCAGTATTTT
TRBD1,TRBV25-1,TRBJ1-5,few,CASSASGTGGSQPQHF,TGTGCCAGCAGTGCCTCCGGGACAGGGGGATCTCAGCCCCAGCATTTT
TRBD1,TRBV5-1,TRBJ1-1,few,CASSPGRGPQAFF,TGCGCCAGCAGCCCTGGCAGGGGGCCTCAGGCTTTCTTT
-,TRBV12-5,TRBJ1-1,-,CASALPTEMNTEAFF,TGTGCTAGTGCCCTTCCCACAGAGATGAACACTGAAGCTTTCTTT
-,TRBV2,TRBJ2-3,-,CASSQKGWATDTQYF,TGTGCCAGCAGTCAAAAGGGGTGGGCCACAGATACGCAGTATTTT
TRBD2,TRBV4-3,TRBJ2-7,-,CASSQGWTSIYEQYF,TGCGCCAGCAGCCAAGGTTGGACTAGCATCTACGAGCAGTACTTC